The 25 T cell receptor beta chains in this list originate from one sample, sequenced in a study of tumor and adjacent non-tumor tissue in lung cancer. A modified ARM-PCR protocol with three rounds of nested PCR amplified TCRbeta. TCRdb processed the multiplex PCR reads anew with MiXCR; each CDR3 protein has one entry. The table has approximately 130,000 distinct CDR3 sequences, 66% seen once. No cell sorting was done before RNA was extracted from the tissue. The sequenced material came from lung tumor tissue. These receptors all come from a man aged 30 to 39 with non-small cell lung cancer.

Remarks on this clonotype: The junction departs from germline at one end; a sequencing error may be responsible. This rearrangement joins TRBV11-2 to TRBJ2-6; possible D gene TRBD1, 6 bases. In germline, CDR1 is SGHAT, CDR2 FQNNGV. This CDR3 has 16 residues. This CDR3 reads CASSLGAGSGAHVMTF. Written as DNA, the CDR3 is TGTGCCAGCAGCTTAGGTGCAGGGTCAGGGGCCCACGTCATGACTTTC.

About this clonotype: Since the CDR3 does not end with the conserved phenylalanine or tryptophan, this likely comes from a read error. The J gene is TRBJ2-2, the V gene TRBV30; a possible D gene is TRBD1 (6 bases). Germline V gives CDR1 GTSNPN, CDR2 SVGIG (reference sequence). The CDR3 sequence is 15 residues long. DNA for the CDR3: TGTGCATGGAGTCCGTGGGGGCGGGACACCGGGGAGCTGTTTTAT. Amino acid sequence: CAWSPWGRDTGELFY.

This clonotype is a singleton in its sample. An end of the junction does not agree with germline; a read error may underlie this. This chain links TRBV11-2 with TRBJ2-7; D is unclear. The length of the CDR3 is 11 residues. Germline V gene data show CDR1 as SGHAT and CDR2 as FQNNGV. In DNA form, the CDR3 reads TGTACCAGCAGCTTATACTACGAGCAGTACTTC. This sequence encodes CTSSLYYEQYF.

Of note for this clonotype: A read error may account for a junction end that differs from germline. This chain joins TRBV5-1 and TRBJ2-7, with no clear D. Germline values: CDR1 SGHRS, CDR2 YFSETQ. The length of the CDR3 is 14 residues. The CDR3 DNA sequence: TGCACCAGCACCTTGGAAGTTCTCTCCTACGAGCAGTACTTC. This encodes CTSTLEVLSYEQYF. Using reference TRBV5-1 and TRBJ2-7 for the parts outside the CDR3, the full variable domain is KAGVTQTPRYLIKTRGQQVTLSCSPISGHRSVSWYQQTPGQGLQFLFEYFSETQRNKGNFPGRFSGRQFSNSRSEMNVSTLELGDSALYLCTSTLEVLSYEQYFGPGTRLTVT.

In regard to this clonotype: This CDR3 is missing its conserved last phenylalanine or tryptophan, likely due to a read error. The chain recombines TRBV20-1 with TRBJ1-2; weak D call: TRBD1 (6 bases). CDR1 DFQATT and CDR2 SNEGSKA come from the germline V gene (reference sequence). The CDR3 contains 12 residues. V lost 5 bases, J lost 8 bases, and 15 bases lay in between. CDR3 nucleotides: TGCAGTGCTTGGGACAACCCATTCGGCTACACCCTC. The encoded protein is CSAWDNPFGYTL.

On this clonotype itself: A much larger clone differs by one base, so this may be a read error. J is TRBJ1-5 and V is TRBV20-1, with D uncertain. The germline V and J ends were trimmed by 6 bases and 0 bases, with 27 bases remaining between them. The germline CDR1 and CDR2 sequences are DFQATT and SNEGSKA (reference sequence). This CDR3 is built from 19 residues. The CDR3, as DNA: TGCAGTGCACTACCTTTGGATAGAAAGAGCGAACATAGCAATCAGCCCCAGCATTTT. Translating gives CSALPLDRKSEHSNQPQHF.

Notes on this clonotype: A read error is possible here, since a much larger clone lies one base away. The rearrangement joins TRBV4-1 to TRBJ1-3; perhaps TRBD1 as D (6 bases). The CDR3 consists of 15 residues. From germline, CDR1 is MGHRA and CDR2 YSYEKL. The CDR3 DNA is TGCGCCAGCACCCAAGACAGGAGCTCTGGAAACACCATATATTTT. It specifies CASTQDRSSGNTIYF.

Regarding this clonotype: A read error may produce the germline difference seen at one junction end. CDR3 coding DNA: TGTGCCAGCAGCCCCCCGGAGGGACTAGCGGGAGAGAACACCGGGGAGCTGCTTTTT. This translates into CASSPPEGLAGENTGELLF. This chain joins TRBV5-5 and TRBJ2-2; 14 positions agree with TRBD2. Germline V lookup: CDR1 SGHKS, CDR2 YYEKEE (reference sequence). The length of the CDR3 is 19 residues.

Concerning this clonotype: A much larger clone sits a single nucleotide away, making a read error possible. The chain combines TRBV12-3 or TRBV12-4 with TRBJ2-5, with TRBD1 matching over 8 bases. The CDR3 loop spans 14 amino acids. The CDR3 protein is CVSSLRGQVETQYF. The CDR3 DNA is TGTGTCAGCAGTTTAAGGGGACAGGTAGAGACCCAGTACTTC.

This clonotype was counted between two and nine times. Given a much more abundant clone one base away, this may be a read error. The gene calls are TRBV10-3 and TRBJ1-1; D remains ambiguous. The CDR3 is 12 amino acids. Trimming took off 0 bases at V and 4 bases at J, with 3 bases between the two ends. Germline V gene sequence: CDR1 ENHRY, CDR2 SYGVKD. The CDR3 bases are TGTGCCATCAGTGAGTCGATCACTGAAGCTTTCTTT. Encoded protein: CAISESITEAFF.

The chain links TRBV5-4 to TRBJ2-5; D remains unclear. The CDR3 covers 14 residues. CDR1 SGHNT and CDR2 YYREEE come from the germline V gene (reference sequence). V was shortened by 6 bases and J by 5 bases, with 17 bases between the two germline ends. The DNA for the CDR3 is TGTGCCAGCAACTTAAGGGCCGGCGAGGAGACCCAGTACTTC. It codes for CASNLRAGEETQYF. The whole variable domain, remainder taken from reference TRBV5-4 and TRBJ2-5, is ETGVTQSPTHLIKTRGQQVTLRCSSQSGHNTVSWYQQALGQGPQFIFQYYREEENGRGNFPPRFSGLQFPNYSSELNVNALELDDSALYLCASNLRAGEETQYFGPGTRLLVL.

CDR3 coding DNA: TGTGCCAGCAGCTTGATAGAACAAACAACCGGGGAGCTGTTTTTT. Residues: CASSLIEQTTGELFF. The V and J genes are TRBV5-4 and TRBJ2-2; unclear D gene. The CDR3 runs 15 residues. Germline V gives CDR1 SGHNT, CDR2 YYREEE (reference sequence). Trimming stripped 1 base from V and 5 bases from J, with 12 bases between.

The genes are TRBV7-2 and TRBJ1-1; D is uncertain. V shed 3 bases and J shed 1 base, with 6 bases lying between them. The germline V gene has CDR1 SGHTA and CDR2 FQGNSA. The CDR3 length is 13 residues. CDR3 protein: CASSFYRNTEAFF. The CDR3 coding sequence is TGTGCCAGCAGCTTTTACCGGAACACTGAAGCTTTCTTT.

As concerns this clonotype: The germline gene is not matched at one end of the junction; a read error may be the cause. This chain joins TRBV20-1 and TRBJ1-5; no clear D. In germline, CDR1 is DFQATT, CDR2 SNEGSKA (reference sequence). The CDR3 runs 16 residues. The CDR3 DNA follows: TGCAGTGATAGAGATGTCTTGTCGTATAGCAATCAGCCCCAGCATTTT. Encoded protein: CSDRDVLSYSNQPQHF.

The chain couples TRBV7-2 to TRBJ2-5, with 10 bases identical to TRBD1. Germline CDR1 is SGHTA and CDR2 is FQGNSA. This CDR3 comprises 14 residues. V trimming: 6 bases; J trimming: 5 bases; junction bases outside the gene matches: 6. The CDR3 reads CASSPGTGVETQYF. The CDR3 coding sequence is TGTGCCAGCAGTCCCGGGACAGGGGTCGAGACCCAGTACTTC.

Details on this clonotype: The conserved closing phenylalanine or tryptophan is absent in this CDR3, likely reflecting a read error. The V gene is TRBV28, the J gene TRBJ2-1; tentatively, D is TRBD2 (6 bases). Looked up from germline, CDR1 is MDHEN and CDR2 is SYDVKM. The CDR3 contains 18 residues. CDR3 coding DNA: TGTGTCAGTAGTTCCCCCATAGCGGAGAAGAGCTCCTACAATGAGCAGTTCATC. It yields the protein CVSSSPIAEKSSYNEQFI.

Points on this clonotype: At one end, the junction sequence differs from germline, possibly due to a read error. This chain joins TRBV24-1 and TRBJ1-5, with a tentative D call TRBD1 (5 bases). This CDR3 is 15 amino acids long. The germline gives CDR1 KGHDR, CDR2 SFDVKD. Written as DNA, the CDR3 is TGTGCCACTAGTGAGGCGGGGACGGGAGGTCAGCCCCAGCATTTT. As protein: CATSEAGTGGQPQHF.

This clonotype was recorded many times. The chain carries TRBV6-2 or TRBV6-3 and TRBJ2-3; 9 nucleotides align to TRBD2. V trimming: 5 bases; J trimming: 3 bases; junction bases outside the gene matches: 3. Germline V gene sequence: CDR1 MNHEY, CDR2 SVGEGT. The CDR3 length is 14 residues. For the CDR3, the DNA is TGTGCCAGCAGTACCGGACTAGCGACAGATACGCAGTATTTT. As protein: CASSTGLATDTQYF.

J is TRBJ1-3 and V is TRBV5-1; D unresolved. CDR3 length: 15 residues. Germline CDR1 is SGHRS and CDR2 is YFSETQ. V was clipped by 0 bases and J by 5 bases, with 12 bases between them. The CDR3 protein is CASSLETGSRNTIYF. CDR3 sequence (DNA): TGCGCCAGCAGCTTGGAAACGGGGTCCCGAAACACCATATATTTT. Complete variable domain (other parts from reference TRBV5-1 and TRBJ1-3): KAGVTQTPRYLIKTRGQQVTLSCSPISGHRSVSWYQQTPGQGLQFLFEYFSETQRNKGNFPGRFSGRQFSNSRSEMNVSTLELGDSALYLCASSLETGSRNTIYFGEGSWLTVV.

This clonotype appeared a few times. The V gene is TRBV7-9, the J gene TRBJ2-7; 7 nucleotides align to TRBD1. CDR3 length equals 12 residues. The V and J ends lost 7 bases and 4 bases, in that order; junction bases with no gene match: 4. Germline loops: CDR1 SEHNR, CDR2 FQNEAQ (reference sequence). The CDR3 spells CASNKQGYEQYF. The CDR3 bases are TGTGCCAGCAACAAACAGGGGTACGAGCAGTACTTC. The variable domain in full, with the rest retrieved from reference TRBV7-9 and TRBJ2-7, is DTGVSQNPRHKITKRGQNVTFRCDPISEHNRLYWYRQTLGQGPEFLTYFQNEAQLEKSRLLSDRFSAERPKGSFSTLEIQRTEQGDSAMYLCASNKQGYEQYFGPGTRLTVT.

Points on this clonotype: The CDR3 end shows no conserved phenylalanine or tryptophan, and so a read error is likely. This chain links TRBV12-3 or TRBV12-4 with TRBJ2-2; D might be TRBD2 (5 bases). The CDR3 is 14 amino acids. The CDR3 spells CASSSGIYTGELFI. The CDR3 DNA reads as TGTGCCAGCAGTAGCGGAATCTACACCGGTGAGCTGTTTATT.

Comment on this clonotype: A junction end diverges from the germline sequence, so it may reflect a read error. The chain uses TRBV20-1 and TRBJ1-1, with D possibly TRBD1 on 5 matching bases. The CDR3 consists of 13 residues. Germline V gene lookup returns CDR1 DFQATT and CDR2 SNEGSKA (reference sequence). The CDR3 nucleotides are TGCACTGCTAGCCCCGGGACTAACACTGAAGCTTCCTTT. Protein: CTASPGTNTEASF.

Comments on this clonotype: Compared with germline, one end of the junction differs, possibly owing to a read error. V and J are TRBV11-2 and TRBJ2-7; 7 nucleotides align to TRBD1. CDR1 and CDR2 (germline): SGHAT, FQNNGV. The CDR3 covers 13 residues. CDR3 coding DNA: TGTGCCAGCAGACTCAACAGGGGCCACGAGCAGTATTTC. It is translated as CASRLNRGHEQYF. Looking up the rest from reference TRBV11-2 and TRBJ2-7 gives the full variable domain: EAGVAQSPRYKIIEKRQSVAFWCNPISGHATLYWYQQILGQGPKLLIQFQNNGVVDDSQLPKDRFSAERLKGVDSTLKIQPAKLEDSAVYLCASRLNRGHEQYFGPGTRLTVT.

Of note for this clonotype: Its ends do not fully match the called genes, so a read error is possible. The V call is TRBV12-3 or TRBV12-4, the J call TRBJ1-2, with TRBD1 identical over 7 bases. The CDR3 covers 13 residues. Here the CDR3 reads CASTEAGGYGHTF. The CDR3 bases are TGTGCCAGCACGGAAGCAGGGGGATATGGCCACACCTTC.

This clonotype was seen just once. The CDR3 end shows no conserved phenylalanine or tryptophan, and so a read error is likely. J is TRBJ1-4 and V is TRBV4-1; the match to TRBD1 covers 7 bases. The V gene's germline CDR1 is MGHRA and CDR2 YSYEKL. The CDR3 contains 13 residues. The V and J ends lost 3 bases and 14 bases, in that order; junction bases with no gene match: 9. The CDR3, as DNA: TGCGCCAGCAGCCAGGCCAGGGGGTTCGAGCTGTTTCTT. Translation gives CASSQARGFELFL.